One sample yielded the 5 T cell receptor beta chains listed below, sequenced in a study of control samples from healthy donors and cancer patients. Produced via immunoSEQ multiplex PCR; TCRdb's table is partial and in-frame only. The repertoire has under 150,000 clones, roughly 86% of them found once; the top ten carry 6.5% to 9.5%. Sequenced sample: PBMCs. Receptors originate from a man aged 50 to 60 with head and neck cancer.

The CDR3 DNA is TGTGCCAGCAGCACGGATTTACAAGAGACCCAGTACTTC. It translates to CASSTDLQETQYF. The rearrangement joins TRBV7-6 to TRBJ2-5, with no clear D. The V end lost 5 bases, the J end lost 2 bases, and 9 bases lay between the germline ends. The CDR3 has 13 amino acids. The germline gives CDR1 SGHVS, CDR2 FNYEAQ.

V usage is TRBV7-9 and J usage is TRBJ2-3, with a tentative D call TRBD2 (6 bases). This CDR3 spans 18 amino acids. Germline V gene sequence: CDR1 SEHNR, CDR2 FQNEAQ (reference sequence). Trimming shortened V by 2 bases and J by 2 bases, and 20 bases separated the two germline ends. The CDR3 nucleotides read TGTGCCAGCAGCTTAAGTAGGTGGCGGGGCAGGGTCACAGATACGCAGTATTTT. It yields the protein CASSLSRWRGRVTDTQYF.

This chain joins TRBV28 and TRBJ2-7, with 9 positions matching TRBD2. CDR3 length equals 16 residues. V dropped 2 bases and J dropped 3; count of bases not matched to a gene: 8. CDR1 is MDHEN and CDR2 is SYDVKM in the germline V gene. The CDR3 DNA reads as TGTGCCAGCAGTTTACTCGGGATTAGCGGGAGCTACGAGCAGTACTTC. Its translation is CASSLLGISGSYEQYF.

CDR3 sequence: CASMSGVFREAPGEQFF. The DNA of the CDR3 is TGTGCCAGTATGAGCGGCGTTTTTCGGGAGGCCCCCGGTGAGCAGTTCTTC. The chain couples TRBV19 to TRBJ2-1; 7 nucleotides match TRBD2. The germline V gene encodes CDR1 LNHDA and CDR2 SQIVND (reference sequence). The CDR3 consists of 17 residues. V gave up 7 bases and J gave up 9 bases; unmatched junction bases: 21. Using reference TRBV19 and TRBJ2-1 for the parts outside the CDR3, the full variable domain is DGGITQSPKYLFRKEGQNVTLSCEQNLNHDAMYWYRQDPGQGLRLIYYSQIVNDFQKGDIAEGYSVSREKKESFPLTVTSAQKNPTAFYLCASMSGVFREAPGEQFFGPGTRLTVL.

This chain connects TRBV27 to TRBJ2-7; tentative D call: TRBD2 (6 bases). Germline assignment: CDR1 MNHEY and CDR2 SMNVEV (reference sequence). The CDR3 extends over 16 amino acids. The germline V and J ends were trimmed by 3 bases and 4 bases, with 19 bases remaining between them. The DNA for the CDR3 is TGTGCCAGCAGTTTCCAAGGGACTGCGTCGACTTACGAGCAGTACTTC. Encoded protein: CASSFQGTASTYEQYF.